This T cell receptor beta chain was sequenced in a study of PD-L1 blockade in urothelial cancer. Study at large: Across blood samples, T cells had a median count of 141,255.

Generated by immunoSEQ multiplex PCR, the TCRdb table keeps only in-frame clones and is missing some. The sample carries 35,000 to 45,000 clones, 91% recorded once. Germline CDR1 is SGHNT and CDR2 is YYREEE (reference sequence). The V end was cut by 4 bases, the J end by 3 bases, with 19 bases between. The CDR3 totals 16 residues. The time point was: peripheral blood 6 weeks after treatment start. Pretreatment sampling and on-treatment sampling together yielded between 1 and 8 samples for each patient. This TCR came from an older man with urothelial cancer. Source: PBMCs, taken around atezolizumab (anti-PD-L1) treatment. The chain couples TRBV5-4 to TRBJ1-2; D is uncertain. As DNA, the CDR3 is TGTGCCAGCAGCCAAGATCGCGGTAGCCCCCACTATGGCTACACCTTC. It specifies CASSQDRGSPHYGYTF.